This T cell receptor beta chain was sequenced during a study of OX40 agonist ivuxolimab in advanced cancers. Some clones are missing from TCRdb's copy, which holds only in-frame ones; the method was immunoSEQ multiplex PCR. The sample has approximately 65,000 clones, roughly 87% seen once. Trimming removed 1 base from V and 0 bases from J, with 11 bases in between. The CDR3 spans 16 residues. The germline gives CDR1 SGHRS, CDR2 YFSETQ. The chain joins TRBV5-1 to TRBJ2-1; D ambiguous. The sequence was collected from an adult with an advanced solid tumor such as melanoma, head and neck, liver or kidney cancer. The sequencing used CD4+ or CD8+ T cells sorted from blood, collected in a trial of the OX40 agonist ivuxolimab. CDR3 nucleotide sequence: TGCGCCAGCAGCTTGCGTCTTACCAGCTCCTACAATGAGCAGTTCTTC. It encodes CASSLRLTSSYNEQFF.